The count of the clone carrying this T cell receptor beta chain is one. This PCR relied on a set of 60 Vbeta primers and 13 Jbeta primers. Only in-frame clones appear in the TCRdb table, and some are missing; sequencing was by immunoSEQ multiplex PCR. The data show some 200,000 clones, with over 75% seen just once and 3% to 4% held by the top ten. The data were obtained in a study of cytomegalovirus exposure and HLA in healthy donors. Healthy bone marrow donors supplied every sample. CDR1 is GTSNPN and CDR2 is SVGIG in the germline V gene (reference sequence). This CDR3 region has 15 residues. V was clipped by 5 bases and J by 2 bases; unmatched bases: 5.

The sequenced sample was PBMCs. The sequence came from a man in his forties or fifties in good health and CMV-seronegative. The chain employs TRBV30 and TRBJ2-3; 12 bases align to TRBD2. CDR3 bases: TGTGCCTGGGAACTAGCGGGGGGCGTCACAGATACGCAGTATTTT. Protein sequence: CAWELAGGVTDTQYF.